The 20 T cell receptor beta chains given below trace back to one sample, sequenced in a study of CD8 T cells in Susac syndrome. RNA amounts of about 0.5 to 1 ug underwent reverse transcription with random hexamers. TCRdb re-analysed the immunoSEQ multiplex PCR reads in MiXCR, keeping a single row per CDR3 protein. The sample lists about 400,000 distinct CDR3 sequences, 75% to 90% occurring once. The sample taken for sequencing was CD8+ T cells from PBMCs. The receptors shown here come from a human donor with multiple sclerosis.

V usage is TRBV12-3 or TRBV12-4 and J usage is TRBJ1-2; a possible D gene is TRBD1 (5 bases). CDR3 length: 13 amino acids. The V gene lost 1 base and the J gene lost 4 bases, with 7 bases spanning the gap. This chain's CDR3 is CASSLGDVYGYTF. The DNA of the CDR3 is TGTGCCAGCAGTTTAGGGGACGTCTATGGCTACACCTTC.

This sequence joins TRBV6-5 and TRBJ2-1; 9 nucleotides align to TRBD2. This CDR3 is built from 17 residues. Germline CDR1 and CDR2: MNHEY and SVGAGI. With 0 bases clipped from V and 0 bases from J, the junction kept 3 bases outside the gene matches. CDR3 protein: CASSYSGSGSSYNEQFF. DNA of the CDR3: TGTGCCAGCAGTTACTCTGGTAGCGGGAGCTCCTACAATGAGCAGTTCTTC.

V and J are TRBV27 and TRBJ1-4, with TRBD1 matching over 9 bases. CDR1 MNHEY and CDR2 SMNVEV come from the germline V gene (reference sequence). The CDR3 covers 15 residues. V was clipped by 7 bases and J by 8 bases; unmatched bases: 11. DNA for the CDR3: TGTGCCAGCAAACCTCTGGGACAGGGTAACGAAAAACTGTTTTTT. It yields the protein CASKPLGQGNEKLFF.

This chain uses TRBV30 with TRBJ2-7; TRBD2 might be the D (7 bases). Trimming left V 0 bases short and J 3 bases short, with 12 bases between. This CDR3 has 14 residues. CDR1 is GTSNPN, CDR2 SVGIG, per germline (reference sequence). The CDR3 sequence: CAWSVRGLVYEQYF. DNA for the CDR3: TGTGCCTGGAGTGTGCGGGGGCTAGTCTACGAGCAGTACTTC.

In this sample, this clonotype turned up once. The chain joins TRBV4-1 to TRBJ2-7; 10 positions agree with TRBD1. The germline V gene encodes CDR1 MGHRA and CDR2 YSYEKL. V dropped 5 bases and J dropped 5; count of bases not matched to a gene: 9. CDR3 size: 15 residues. In DNA, the CDR3 is TGCGCCAGCAGCAACCTGGGACAGGGGAACGACGAGCAGTACTTC. It is translated as CASSNLGQGNDEQYF.

This clonotype was counted a single time. The rearrangement joins TRBV10-3 to TRBJ1-1, with 8 bases identical to TRBD1. Germline V gene data show CDR1 as ENHRY and CDR2 as SYGVKD. With V trimmed by 3 bases and J by 5 bases, 8 bases remained unmatched. CDR3 size: 15 residues. The CDR3 coding sequence is TGTGCCATCAGTGAAGACAGGGGAGGAGAGACTGAAGCTTTCTTT. This translates into CAISEDRGGETEAFF.

The chain recombines TRBV6-5 with TRBJ2-3; the D gene is possibly TRBD1 (5 bases). The V end lost 4 bases, the J end lost 3 bases, and 17 bases lay between the germline ends. The CDR3 consists of 16 residues. The V gene's germline CDR1 is MNHEY and CDR2 SVGAGI. In DNA form, the CDR3 reads TGTGCCAGCAGTTGTAGGTCAGGGCAGGGTACAGATACGCAGTATTTT. It is translated as CASSCRSGQGTDTQYF.

In its sample, this clonotype was seen a few times. This sequence joins TRBV7-9 and TRBJ1-2; 7 positions match TRBD1. Germline V gives CDR1 SEHNR, CDR2 FQNEAQ (reference sequence). The CDR3 consists of 13 residues. Trimming cost V 4 bases and J 5 bases; bases outside gene matches: 4. This CDR3 is CASSSTGPYGYTF. Written as DNA, the CDR3 is TGTGCCAGCAGCTCGACAGGGCCGTATGGCTACACCTTC.

In this sample, this clonotype turned up a few times. V and J are TRBV6-2 or TRBV6-3 and TRBJ2-5; 9 bases are a match to TRBD1. The CDR3 is 15 amino acids. Germline V CDR1 and CDR2: MNHEY, SVGEGT. V trimming: 0 bases; J trimming: 5 bases; junction bases outside the gene matches: 4. Here the CDR3 DNA reads TGTGCCAGCAGTTACTCACGGACAGGGGAGGAGACCCAGTACTTC. Translating gives CASSYSRTGEETQYF.

The CDR3 DNA reads TGTGCCACCAGTGACTCAGGATCCGATACGCAGTATTTT. This translates into CATSDSGSDTQYF. J is TRBJ2-3 and V is TRBV24-1, with D hard to call. The germline CDR1 and CDR2 sequences are KGHDR and SFDVKD. Trimming stripped 4 bases from V and 6 bases from J, with 10 bases between. The CDR3 runs 13 residues.

This rearrangement joins TRBV5-5 to TRBJ2-3; TRBD2 agrees at 9 bases. The CDR3 has 15 residues. Per germline, CDR1 SGHKS and CDR2 YYEKEE (reference sequence). The junction had 8 bases not matched to a gene; V was cut back by 3 bases and J by 6 bases. The CDR3 loop is CASSSSGTGQDTQYF. Written as DNA, the CDR3 is TGTGCCAGCAGCTCTAGCGGGACGGGGCAGGATACGCAGTATTTT.

This clonotype came up a few times. The V gene is TRBV27, the J gene TRBJ1-5; unclear D gene. The V end lost 4 bases, the J end lost 2 bases, and 6 bases lay between the germline ends. Germline CDR1 is MNHEY and CDR2 is SMNVEV (reference sequence). This CDR3 comprises 13 residues. The CDR3 DNA reads TGTGCCAGCAGTTCGCTCGGCAATCAGCCCCAGCATTTT. It translates to CASSSLGNQPQHF.

The sample holds one count of this clonotype. The V and J genes are TRBV25-1 and TRBJ1-2; D is ambiguous. The CDR3 sequence is 13 residues long. V was shortened by 4 bases and J by 4 bases, with 10 bases between the two germline ends. Germline V gene lookup returns CDR1 MGHDK and CDR2 SYGVNS. CDR3 loop: CASSASSSYGYTF. The CDR3 DNA is TGTGCCAGCAGTGCCAGTTCCTCCTATGGCTACACCTTC.

In DNA form, the CDR3 reads TGCGCCAGCAGCCAAGAGGGGACTAGCGGGAAATACTACGAGCAGTACTTC. This encodes CASSQEGTSGKYYEQYF. The gene calls are TRBV4-1 and TRBJ2-7; 13 nucleotides align to TRBD2. The CDR3 is 17 residues long. The germline CDR1 and CDR2 sequences are MGHRA and YSYEKL. V trimming: 0 bases; J trimming: 3 bases; junction bases outside the gene matches: 5.

J is TRBJ2-2 and V is TRBV25-1; D perhaps matches TRBD1 (5 bases). This CDR3 has 15 amino acids. V was cut by 1 base and J by 5 bases, with 11 bases left in between. CDR1 MGHDK and CDR2 SYGVNS come from the germline V gene. In DNA form, the CDR3 reads TGTGCCAGCAGTGAATCTGGCAGGGATACCGGGGAGCTGTTTTTT. Translated: CASSESGRDTGELFF.

CDR3 DNA sequence: TGTGCCAGCAGTACGTTTTCGGGGGACAGGGCGACCGAGCAGTACTTC. Amino acid sequence: CASSTFSGDRATEQYF. The chain uses TRBV28 and TRBJ2-7; 9 bases fit TRBD1. Germline values: CDR1 MDHEN, CDR2 SYDVKM. This CDR3 region has 16 residues. The J segment lost 6 bases and the V segment lost 5 bases, leaving 14 bases of the junction unmatched.

To note about this clonotype: One end of the junction does not line up with germline, which may come from a read error. This chain links TRBV5-6 with TRBJ2-7; D may be TRBD2 (6 bases). CDR1 and CDR2 from the germline V gene are SGHDT and YYEEEE. The CDR3 sequence is 13 residues long. The CDR3 loop reads CASTLEEGYEQYF. CDR3 bases: TGTGCCAGCACCTTGGAGGAGGGCTACGAGCAGTACTTC.

The CDR3: CASSLEWEPETQYF. In nucleotides, the CDR3 is TGTGCCAGCAGCTTAGAGTGGGAACCCGAGACCCAGTACTTC. The chain joins TRBV7-9 to TRBJ2-5; D call uncertain. CDR1 is SEHNR and CDR2 is FQNEAQ in the germline V gene (reference sequence). There are 14 residues in the CDR3. V shed 1 base and J shed 5 bases, with 11 bases lying between them. Variable domain in full (rest from reference TRBV7-9 and TRBJ2-5): DTGVSQNPRHKITKRGQNVTFRCDPISEHNRLYWYRQTLGQGPEFLTYFQNEAQLEKSRLLSDRFSAERPKGSFSTLEIQRTEQGDSAMYLCASSLEWEPETQYFGPGTRLLVL.

The chain carries TRBV4-1 and TRBJ2-5; no definite D call. CDR1 is MGHRA and CDR2 is YSYEKL in the germline V gene. This CDR3 is built from 13 residues. V was cut by 1 base and J by 4 bases, with 7 bases left in between. The CDR3 DNA reads TGCGCCAGCAGCCAAGGGATACTAGAGACCCAGTACTTC. It encodes CASSQGILETQYF.

The gene calls are TRBV7-8 and TRBJ2-7, with D possibly TRBD1 on 5 matching bases. Germline V gene sequence: CDR1 SGHVS, CDR2 FQNEAQ. V was pared by 4 bases and J by 3 bases, with 13 bases between. The CDR3 loop spans 14 amino acids. The CDR3: CASSSLTESYEQYF. The CDR3 DNA follows: TGTGCCAGCAGCTCCTTGACAGAGAGCTACGAGCAGTACTTC.